These 4 T cell receptor beta chains share one sample of origin, sequenced in a study of shared clonotypes between healthy human individuals. This table comes from immunoSEQ multiplex PCR, and its TCRdb copy is limited to in-frame clones, with some not included. Of over a million clones in the sample, more than 95% were seen once. The sequencing sample was made of naive CD4+ T cells sorted from blood. As to subset: CD45RA+ positively selected. The source of these receptors is a man aged 30 to 45 in good health.

The genes are TRBV9 and TRBJ2-7; D might be TRBD1 or TRBD2, each matching 6 bases. With 4 bases removed from V and 6 bases from J, the gap between germline ends came to 14 bases. Germline CDR1 is SGDLS and CDR2 is YYNGEE. There are 13 residues in the CDR3. This chain's CDR3 is CASSSGEGGEQYF. In nucleotides, the CDR3 is TGTGCCAGCAGCAGCGGTGAGGGGGGCGAGCAGTACTTC.

V and J are TRBV27 and TRBJ2-1; TRBD2 matches 12 bases. The trim removed 4 bases at V and 9 bases at J, leaving 10 bases unmatched. From germline, CDR1 is MNHEY and CDR2 SMNVEV (reference sequence). The CDR3 length is 16 residues. The chain's CDR3 is CASSSTWELAGGEQFF. The DNA of the CDR3 is TGTGCCAGCAGTTCAACTTGGGAACTAGCGGGAGGTGAGCAGTTCTTC.

The chain combines TRBV25-1 with TRBJ2-4; no clear D gene. The germline V gene encodes CDR1 MGHDK and CDR2 SYGVNS. This CDR3 is built from 14 residues. Trimming cost V 4 bases and J 6 bases, with 13 bases left between them. CDR3 residues: CASSAKGKGNIQYF. CDR3 nucleotide sequence: TGTGCCAGCAGTGCCAAAGGAAAGGGAAACATTCAGTACTTC.

This clone was counted only a few times. The rearrangement joins TRBV19 to TRBJ2-1, with 11 nucleotides matching TRBD2. V was pared by 5 bases and J by 12 bases, with 9 bases of the junction left unmatched. The CDR3 covers 14 residues. Germline CDR1 is LNHDA and CDR2 is SQIVND (reference sequence). CDR3 in DNA: TGTGCCAGTAGTCTTACTAGCGGGAGATCCGGGCAGTTCTTC. Translated: CASSLTSGRSGQFF.